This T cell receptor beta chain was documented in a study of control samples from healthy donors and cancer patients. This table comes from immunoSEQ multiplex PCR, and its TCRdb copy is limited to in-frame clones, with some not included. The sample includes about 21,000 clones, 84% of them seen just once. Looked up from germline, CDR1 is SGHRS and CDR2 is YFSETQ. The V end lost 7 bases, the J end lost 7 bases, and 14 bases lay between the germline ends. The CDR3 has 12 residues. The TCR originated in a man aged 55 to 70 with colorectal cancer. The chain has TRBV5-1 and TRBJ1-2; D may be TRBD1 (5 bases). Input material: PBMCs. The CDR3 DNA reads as TGCGCCAGCGGACCGGGGGACCCTGGCTACACCTTC. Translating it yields CASGPGDPGYTF.